This T cell receptor (beta chain) is drawn from a study of blood T cell repertoires in COVID-19. Overall study context: Collection of acute and convalescent COVID-19 samples took place in the United States, Italy and Spain. T cells, B-cell-depleted T cells, or PBMCs supplied cDNA or gDNA.

Per the original methods: Reference gene primer amplification yielded estimated nucleated cell counts. Sequencing used immunoSEQ multiplex PCR; TCRdb keeps in-frame clones, though not all of them. V, J and clone size are taken as reported in that table, and D and trimming were inferred from the DNA itself. The table records roughly 35,000 clones, over 75% of them present only once. This clone occurred a few times. This CDR3 has 18 amino acids. The V gene end was trimmed by 5 bases and the J gene end by 4 bases; junction bases not matched to a gene: 9. The germline V gene has CDR1 SGHTA and CDR2 FQGNSA.

The TCR was taken from a man in his 60s with active COVID-19. Sequenced material: peripheral blood. The chain uses TRBV7-2 and TRBJ2-2; 14 bases fit TRBD2. CDR3 nucleotides: TGTGCCAGCAGCGACGGGACTAGCGGGAGACAAGTCACCGGGGAGCTGTTTTTT. Its protein is CASSDGTSGRQVTGELFF. The variable domain in full, with the rest retrieved from reference TRBV7-2 and TRBJ2-2, is GAGVSQSPSNKVTEKGKDVELRCDPISGHTALYWYRQSLGQGLEFLIYFQGNSAPDKSGLPSDRFSAERTGGSVSTLTIQRTQQEDSAVYLCASSDGTSGRQVTGELFFGEGSRLTVL.